This is a list of T cell receptor beta chains from one sample in a study of CD8 T cells in ankylosing spondylitis. TCRdb redid the calling of the 5' RACE reads with MiXCR, one entry per CDR3 protein. The repertoire holds more than 650,000 distinct CDR3 sequences, with about 10% as singletons. The sequenced sample consisted of blood, either unsorted or a sorted T cell fraction (not recorded which). The receptors originated from a male donor with ankylosing spondylitis. Both conserved end residues are part of each CDR3. A D gene is named only where the DNA matches it firmly. A row's size may be missing; if present it is once, few, many or a size class.

d_call,cdr3_length,v_call,j_call,clone_size,cdr3_aa,cdr3_nt
TRBD1,15,TRBV11-1,TRBJ2-1,.,CASSFPTDRGNEQFF,TGTGCCAGCAGCTTCCCTACTGACAGGGGCAATGAGCAGTTCTTC
.,15,TRBV10-3,TRBJ1-2,.,CAISEALGRMIGYTF,TGTGCCATCAGCGAGGCCCTGGGCAGGATGATTGGCTACACCTTC
.,14,TRBV5-1,TRBJ1-1,few,CASRDAIVNTEAFF,TGCGCCAGCAGGGACGCTATAGTGAACACTGAAGCTTTCTTT
.,16,TRBV7-2,TRBJ1-4,.,CASSLRAEGLGEKLFF,TGTGCCAGCAGCTTACGAGCGGAGGGGTTAGGAGAAAAACTGTTTTTT
.,17,TRBV6-5,TRBJ2-7,many,CASSYSIGFGSSYEQYF,TGTGCCAGCAGTTACTCGATTGGGTTCGGGAGTTCCTACGAGCAGTACTTC
TRBD1,14,TRBV24-1,TRBJ1-2,few,CATSDTGQGDGYTF,TGTGCCACCAGTGATACGGGACAGGGGGATGGCTACACCTTC
.,16,TRBV27,TRBJ1-1,.,CASSPEGWGMNTEAFF,TGTGCCAGCAGCCCGGAGGGGTGGGGCATGAACACTGAAGCTTTCTTT
.,13,TRBV10-3,TRBJ2-1,.,CASTGLGNDEQFF,TGTGCCTCAACAGGGTTAGGTAACGATGAGCAGTTCTTC
.,15,TRBV12-3/TRBV12-4,TRBJ2-3,few,CASTFTQLSTDTQYF,TGTGCCAGCACATTTACCCAACTTAGCACAGATACGCAGTATTTT
TRBD1,14,TRBV4-3,TRBJ1-5,few,CASSQRPGGQPQHF,TGCGCCAGCAGCCAACGACCAGGGGGACAGCCCCAGCATTTT
.,16,TRBV5-6,TRBJ2-5,few,CASSFYDGRWGRTQYF,TGTGCCAGCAGCTTTTACGACGGACGGTGGGGGAGGACCCAGTACTTC
.,16,TRBV20-1,TRBJ1-3,few,CSARDYRDKAGNTIYF,TGCAGTGCTAGAGACTACCGGGACAAGGCTGGAAACACCATATATTTT
.,13,TRBV30,TRBJ2-1,few,CAWSDQDYNEQFF,TGTGCCTGGAGTGACCAGGATTACAATGAGCAGTTCTTC
TRBD2,18,TRBV20-1,TRBJ2-1,.,CSARGASGRVSSYNEQFF,TGCAGTGCTAGAGGGGCTAGCGGGAGGGTCAGCTCCTACAATGAGCAGTTCTTC
.,15,TRBV6-1,TRBJ2-7,few,CASSKTRDGAYEQYF,TGTGCCAGCAGTAAAACCCGGGACGGGGCCTACGAGCAGTACTTC
.,14,TRBV20-1,TRBJ2-3,many,CSATEGTGADTQYF,TGCAGTGCTACTGAGGGGACCGGGGCAGATACGCAGTATTTT
.,11,TRBV20-1,TRBJ1-2,.,CSASLRVGYTF,TGCAGTGCTAGTTTGCGGGTTGGCTACACCTTC
TRBD2,16,TRBV7-2,TRBJ2-1,.,CASTIISGSAYNEQFF,TGTGCCAGCACCATTATTAGCGGGAGTGCTTACAATGAGCAGTTCTTC
.,16,TRBV4-3,TRBJ2-3,few,CASSQGGAGTTDTQYF,TGCGCCAGCAGCCAAGGGGGCGCAGGGACCACAGATACGCAGTATTTT
TRBD1,12,TRBV29-1,TRBJ1-2,many,CSVTGTGDGYTF,TGCAGCGTGACCGGGACAGGGGATGGCTACACCTTC
.,15,TRBV5-1,TRBJ1-2,.,CASSETGLGGYGYTF,TGCGCCAGCAGCGAAACGGGTCTTGGGGGCTATGGCTACACCTTC
.,18,TRBV3-1,TRBJ1-4,.,CASSQFRVASYRGEKLFF,TGTGCCAGCAGCCAGTTTCGGGTCGCATCGTACCGAGGGGAAAAACTGTTTTTT
.,17,TRBV21-1,TRBJ1-1,.,CASSPEGTGDKGTEAFF,TGTGCCAGCAGCCCGGAAGGGACAGGGGATAAGGGGACTGAAGCTTTCTTT
.,14,TRBV12-3/TRBV12-4,TRBJ1-3,.,CASSLLAGGNTIYF,TGTGCCAGCAGTTTACTGGCAGGAGGAAACACCATATATTTT
.,15,TRBV3-1,TRBJ2-1,.,CASSQDLLGHNEQFF,TGTGCCAGCAGCCAAGATCTACTAGGCCACAATGAGCAGTTCTTC
.,13,TRBV6-2/TRBV6-3,TRBJ1-1,.,CDSSYQENTEAFF,TGTGACAGCAGTTACCAGGAGAACACTGAAGCTTTCTTT
.,13,TRBV10-3,TRBJ1-1,.,CAIQGRTNTEAFF,TGTGCCATCCAGGGACGGACGAACACTGAAGCTTTCTTT
.,13,TRBV4-3,TRBJ2-7,few,CASSQDAGHEQYF,TGCGCCAGCAGCCAAGATGCAGGGCATGAGCAGTACTTC
TRBD1,12,TRBV20-1,TRBJ1-5,many,CSAKTGNQPQHF,TGCAGTGCTAAGACAGGGAATCAGCCCCAGCATTTT
.,12,TRBV19,TRBJ2-2,.,CASSTRGRELFF,TGTGCCAGTAGTACCAGGGGAAGGGAGCTGTTTTTT
.,16,TRBV2,TRBJ1-5,many,CASSRFGVPSNQPQHF,TGTGCCAGCAGCCGGTTCGGGGTCCCTTCCAATCAGCCCCAGCATTTT
.,19,TRBV5-1,TRBJ1-3,many,CASSLVGLQGTSTGNTIYF,TGCGCCAGCAGCTTGGTCGGGTTACAGGGTACTTCGACCGGAAACACCATATATTTT
.,14,TRBV15,TRBJ1-2,.,CATSRDRQSYGYTF,TGTGCCACCAGCAGAGATAGACAAAGCTATGGCTACACCTTC
TRBD1,13,TRBV27,TRBJ2-7,.,CASSGTGGGEQYF,TGTGCCAGCAGTGGAACAGGGGGCGGCGAGCAGTACTTC
.,15,TRBV7-9,TRBJ1-2,few,CASSRQTVGIKGYTF,TGTGCCAGCAGTCGGCAGACAGTGGGGATAAAGGGCTACACCTTC
TRBD1,13,TRBV20-1,TRBJ2-5,many,CSARSDRVETQYF,TGCAGTGCTAGGTCAGACAGGGTAGAGACCCAGTACTTC
TRBD2,15,TRBV5-1,TRBJ2-3,many,CASSPTSGYTDTQYF,TGCGCCAGCAGCCCGACTAGCGGTTACACAGATACGCAGTATTTT
TRBD2,15,TRBV20-1,TRBJ2-1,few,CSARDGTSGGNEQFF,TGCAGTGCTAGAGATGGAACTAGCGGGGGAAATGAGCAGTTCTTC
TRBD1,16,TRBV6-1,TRBJ2-7,.,CASSPGGTGRGYEQYF,TGTGCCAGCAGCCCTGGAGGGACAGGGAGAGGCTACGAGCAGTACTTC
.,13,TRBV20-1,TRBJ2-3,.,CSVDPSGADTQYF,TGCAGTGTGGACCCTTCGGGTGCAGATACGCAGTATTTT
TRBD2,16,TRBV20-1,TRBJ2-3,.,CSASVSGRTSTDTQYF,TGCAGTGCGTCAGTTAGCGGGAGGACGAGTACAGATACGCAGTATTTT
TRBD2,16,TRBV4-1,TRBJ2-3,few,CASSTRTSGSTDTQYF,TGCGCCAGCAGCACCCGGACTAGCGGTAGCACAGATACGCAGTATTTT
TRBD1,14,TRBV3-1,TRBJ1-2,.,CASSPQGDHYGYTF,TGTGCCAGCAGCCCACAGGGGGACCACTATGGCTACACCTTC
.,13,TRBV7-2,TRBJ1-2,few,CASSPPGLPGYTF,TGTGCCAGCAGCCCCCCAGGTTTGCCCGGCTACACCTTC
.,18,TRBV10-3,TRBJ2-7,many,CAISDASGTGSGSYEQYF,TGTGCCATCAGTGACGCATCGGGGACGGGTTCTGGGTCCTACGAGCAGTACTTC
.,13,TRBV20-1,TRBJ1-5,few,CSAKRLVPQPQHF,TGCAGTGCAAAAAGACTTGTCCCTCAGCCCCAGCATTTT
.,16,TRBV5-6,TRBJ2-7,.,CASSFWGQAHSYEQYF,TGTGCCAGCAGCTTCTGGGGTCAGGCCCACTCCTACGAGCAGTACTTC
.,14,TRBV28,TRBJ2-3,.,CASSSTPGTDTQYF,TGTGCCAGCAGTTCCACACCGGGCACAGATACGCAGTATTTT
.,14,TRBV3-1,TRBJ2-4,.,CASSPPGTKNIQYF,TGTGCCAGCAGTCCCCCCGGTACCAAAAACATTCAGTACTTC
.,13,TRBV10-3,TRBJ2-3,.,CAIGGSRADTQYF,TGTGCCATCGGAGGGTCCCGGGCAGATACGCAGTATTTT
TRBD1,15,TRBV7-2,TRBJ1-6,few,CASSSRTGTNSPLHF,TGTGCCAGCAGCTCCCGGACAGGGACTAATTCACCCCTCCACTTT
.,14,TRBV20-1,TRBJ2-3,.,CSTSDGAGTDTQYF,TGCAGTACATCTGACGGGGCTGGCACAGATACGCAGTATTTT
.,13,TRBV7-9,TRBJ2-1,few,CASSLGSPGEQFF,TGTGCCAGCAGCTTAGGTAGCCCCGGTGAGCAGTTCTTC
.,11,TRBV7-2,TRBJ1-2,.,CASSFTSEYTF,TGTGCCAGCAGCTTTACCTCCGAGTACACCTTC
.,13,TRBV7-9,TRBJ1-1,.,CASSIQSDTEAFF,TGTGCCAGCAGCATACAGAGTGACACTGAAGCTTTCTTT